A single T cell receptor beta chain is shown here with its context. The data derive from a study of blood T cell repertoires in COVID-19. The repertoire was sequenced with immunoSEQ multiplex PCR; TCRdb's copy has only in-frame clones and lacks some. The table lists roughly 260,000 clones, 86% of them singletons, with about 2.7% in the top ten. Categorization into cohorts depended on clinical history that participants reported. The CDR3 is 13 residues long. Germline V gene sequence: CDR1 GTSNPN, CDR2 SVGIG (reference sequence). Trimming removed 3 bases from V and 1 base from J, with 7 bases in between.

The TCR originated in a woman between 18 and 29 years old who had recovered from COVID-19. The chain couples TRBV30 to TRBJ1-5, with D possibly TRBD1 on 5 matching bases. Sequencing was done on a sample of PBMCs or T cells enriched from blood (not recorded which). CDR3 nucleotides: TGTGCCTGGAGGACAGACAGCAATCAGCCCCAGCATTTT. This encodes CAWRTDSNQPQHF.